This T cell receptor beta chain was found in a study of shared clonotypes between healthy human individuals. About the research overall: Per donor, CD8 memory used one plate, CD8 naive used two, CD4 memory used three and CD4 naive used three.

In germline, CDR1 is SGHRS, CDR2 YFSETQ. The ends were cut back, 4 bases at V and 4 bases at J, with 12 bases in the middle. This CDR3 comprises 14 residues. TCRdb keeps only in-frame clones here, not all; method: immunoSEQ multiplex PCR. Of more than 1,200,000 clones listed, less than 99% are singletons. Concerning this clone itself: Other DNA sequences from this sample encode an identical CDR3 as well.

Donors had no recently reported acute infections or vaccinations and were HIV-negative. This TCR was recovered from a man younger than 45 in good health. Sequenced sample: naive CD4+ T cells sorted from blood. Subset in this sample: CD45RA+ positively selected. V usage is TRBV5-1 and J usage is TRBJ2-1; D may be TRBD1 (6 bases). CDR3 bases: TGCGCCAGCAGCGAAAGCACAGGGTACAATGAGCAGTTCTTC. Translating it yields CASSESTGYNEQFF.